These 23 T cell receptor beta chains share one sample of origin, sequenced in a study of T-cell reconstitution after alpha-beta-depleted transplantation in children. Unique molecular identifiers were incorporated into the prepared TCRbeta library. MiXCR, applied by TCRdb to the PCR reads, yields one record per CDR3 protein. The top ten clones hold approximately 3.8% of a sample with some 400,000 distinct CDR3 sequences, about a fifth of them seen once. The material was PBMCs from the stem cell graft donor, obtained from the stem cell graft. These receptors originate from a human donor who donated a stem cell graft to a child with acute myeloid leukemia.

This clonotype showed up many times. This chain uses TRBV18 with TRBJ2-1; 12 bases map to TRBD1. The V gene's germline CDR1 is KGHSH and CDR2 LQKENI. V dropped 0 bases and J dropped 6; count of bases not matched to a gene: 6. The CDR3 runs 17 residues. CDR3 sequence reads: CASSPPGQGATGNEQFF. The CDR3, as DNA: TGTGCCAGCTCACCACCGGGACAGGGGGCGACGGGCAATGAGCAGTTCTTC.

This chain links TRBV20-1 with TRBJ2-5, with TRBD2 matching over 8 bases. Germline values: CDR1 DFQATT, CDR2 SNEGSKA (reference sequence). CDR3 length equals 13 residues. V lost 2 bases, J lost 4 bases, and 3 bases stayed unmatched. The chain's CDR3 is CSARREGLETQYF. DNA of the CDR3: TGCAGTGCTAGACGGGAGGGCCTAGAGACCCAGTACTTC.

This clonotype has only a few counts. The chain uses TRBV4-1 and TRBJ2-1; 7 nucleotides align to TRBD1. Looked up from germline, CDR1 is MGHRA and CDR2 is YSYEKL. Unmatched junction bases numbered 10, after V lost 4 bases and J lost 1 base. The CDR3 loop spans 17 amino acids. The CDR3 nucleotides read TGCGCCAGCAGCCTTGCCGATGACAGGGCATCCTACAATGAGCAGTTCTTC. Protein: CASSLADDRASYNEQFF.

This clonotype was detected a few times. The chain carries TRBV6-7 and TRBJ2-1, with 12 positions matching TRBD2. TRBV6-7 is assigned to the ORF class and has an uncertain function. The CDR3 totals 17 residues. J was trimmed by 3 bases and V by 1 base; bases with no gene match: 4. Here the CDR3 DNA reads TGTGCCAGCAGTTACTTGACTAGCGGGAGTTTCTACAATGAGCAGTTCTTC. This encodes CASSYLTSGSFYNEQFF.

This clonotype came up a few times. The chain has TRBV25-1 and TRBJ2-5; 9 nucleotides line up with TRBD2. Germline V gives CDR1 MGHDK, CDR2 SYGVNS. The CDR3 spans 15 residues. Germline trimming cut 1 base from V and 2 bases from J; bases unmatched to any gene: 2. The DNA of the CDR3 is TGTGCCAGCAGTGAATTGACTAGCGGACAAGAGACCCAGTACTTC. It encodes CASSELTSGQETQYF.

This sequence joins TRBV18 and TRBJ1-2; TRBD1 matches 11 bases. J lost 5 bases, V lost 3 bases, and 11 bases had no gene match. The germline gives CDR1 KGHSH, CDR2 LQKENI. This CDR3 contains 17 residues. This chain's CDR3 is CASSPTDRGPLGYGYTF. The CDR3 DNA follows: TGTGCCAGCTCACCTACGGACAGGGGGCCTTTGGGGTATGGCTACACCTTC.

The chain combines TRBV6-5 with TRBJ2-2, with unresolved D. The ends were cut back, 4 bases at V and 6 bases at J, with 15 bases in the middle. The CDR3 spans 15 residues. Germline CDR1 MNHEY, CDR2 SVGAGI. The CDR3, as DNA: TGTGCCAGCAGTTCGAGTGTAACATCCGCCGGGGAGCTGTTTTTT. Translating it yields CASSSSVTSAGELFF.

The chain has TRBV7-2 and TRBJ2-2; 7 nucleotides align to TRBD1. Losses at the gene ends were 5 bases for V and 5 bases for J; bases not matched to a gene: 5. Germline values: CDR1 SGHTA, CDR2 FQGNSA. The CDR3 spans 14 residues. As DNA, the CDR3 is TGTGCCAGCAGCCTAAAACAGGGGACCGGGGAGCTGTTTTTT. Residues: CASSLKQGTGELFF.

This clonotype was seen just once. The chain links TRBV5-1 to TRBJ2-1; 11 bases line up with TRBD2. Germline V gives CDR1 SGHRS, CDR2 YFSETQ. The trim removed 4 bases at V and 5 bases at J, leaving 11 bases unmatched. The CDR3 is 17 amino acids. CDR3: CASSLPTSGSLNNEQFF. The CDR3 nucleotides are TGCGCCAGCAGCCTCCCCACTAGCGGGAGCCTTAACAATGAGCAGTTCTTC.

The chain couples TRBV20-1 to TRBJ2-2; D is uncertain. The ends were cut back, 6 bases at V and 6 bases at J, with 11 bases in the middle. This CDR3 comprises 12 residues. The germline CDR1 and CDR2 sequences are DFQATT and SNEGSKA (reference sequence). The CDR3 reads CSAELVSGELFF. DNA for the CDR3: TGCAGTGCGGAACTCGTATCCGGGGAGCTGTTTTTT.

The table lists this clonotype with many counts. The chain couples TRBV6-1 to TRBJ2-1; 9 nucleotides match TRBD2. Per germline, CDR1 MNHNS and CDR2 SASEGT. After removal of 0 bases from V and 6 bases from J, the junction contained 6 bases not matched to a gene. The CDR3 runs to 16 residues. DNA of the CDR3: TGTGCCAGCAGTGAAGCAATACTAGCGGGTTCCAATGAGCAGTTCTTC. Protein sequence: CASSEAILAGSNEQFF.

The rearrangement uses TRBV18 and TRBJ2-7; the D is unclear. This CDR3 spans 13 amino acids. V lost 1 base and J lost 5, with 9 bases in between. Germline CDR1 KGHSH, CDR2 LQKENI. The CDR3 region has the DNA TGTGCCAGCTCACCACGTACGAGTCACGAGCAGTACTTC. Residues: CASSPRTSHEQYF. Complete variable domain (other parts from reference TRBV18 and TRBJ2-7): NAGVMQNPRHLVRRRGQEARLRCSPMKGHSHVYWYRQLPEEGLKFMVYLQKENIIDESGMPKERFSAEFPKEGPSILRIQQVVRGDSAAYFCASSPRTSHEQYFGPGTRLTVT.

The chain combines TRBV10-1 with TRBJ2-1, with 11 nucleotides matching TRBD2. The V gene end was trimmed by 4 bases and the J gene end by 10 bases; junction bases not matched to a gene: 6. Per the germline V gene, CDR1 is WNHNN and CDR2 is SYGVQD (reference sequence). The CDR3 totals 14 residues. In nucleotides, the CDR3 is TGCGCCAGCAGTGGGACTAGCGGGCCCGGGGAGCAGTTCTTC. This codes for CASSGTSGPGEQFF.

The sample holds a few counts of this clonotype. The chain couples TRBV12-3 or TRBV12-4 to TRBJ2-2, with D perhaps matching TRBD2 (5 bases). CDR3 length equals 17 residues. Trimming shortened V by 2 bases and J by 4 bases, and 17 bases separated the two germline ends. The CDR3 nucleotides read TGTGCCAGCAGTTTAAGTCACGGACTCGCCATCACCGGGGAGCTGTTTTTT. Its translation is CASSLSHGLAITGELFF.

The chain joins TRBV18 to TRBJ2-3; D uncertain. Germline V CDR1 and CDR2: KGHSH, LQKENI. This CDR3 has 14 amino acids. The V and J ends lost 3 bases and 2 bases respectively, with 9 bases between them. Written as DNA, the CDR3 is TGTGCCAGCTCACCGGGTCAGAACACAGATACGCAGTATTTT. Its translation: CASSPGQNTDTQYF.

This chain uses TRBV28 with TRBJ1-5; no firm D call. Between the trimmed V and J ends, which lost 4 bases and 3 bases, there was a span of 13 bases. Germline values: CDR1 MDHEN, CDR2 SYDVKM. CDR3 length: 15 amino acids. Here the CDR3 DNA reads TGTGCCAGCAGTTGGAATAAAGGGTCCAATCAGCCCCAGCATTTT. Translating gives CASSWNKGSNQPQHF.

The chain carries TRBV28 and TRBJ2-7; D remains ambiguous. The germline V gene has CDR1 MDHEN and CDR2 SYDVKM. Trimming stripped 4 bases from V and 2 bases from J, with 18 bases between. The CDR3 is 16 amino acids. The DNA of the CDR3 is TGTGCCAGCAGTTCGGAACTACTGGACGCAACCTACGAGCAGTACTTC. Translation gives CASSSELLDATYEQYF.

There are a few counts of this clonotype. V and J are TRBV20-1 and TRBJ2-1, with 8 bases aligning to TRBD2. Germline V lookup: CDR1 DFQATT, CDR2 SNEGSKA (reference sequence). CDR3 length: 16 amino acids. Trimming at V came to 2 bases and at J to 5 bases, leaving 11 bases not matched to a gene. The CDR3 DNA reads as TGCAGTGCTAGAAGGGGGACTAGAACGGGCAACAATGAGCAGTTCTTC. Translated, it gives CSARRGTRTGNNEQFF.

This clonotype was seen ten or more times. The CDR3 sequence: CASRLDYEQYF. CDR3 DNA sequence: TGTGCCAGTAGGCTCGACTACGAGCAGTACTTC. The J gene is TRBJ2-7, the V gene TRBV28; D uncertain. V was cut by 9 bases and J by 3 bases, with 9 bases left in between. CDR3 length: 11 amino acids. Germline CDR1 reads MDHEN; CDR2 reads SYDVKM.

The chain is built from TRBV10-3 and TRBJ2-1; TRBD2 matches 11 bases. V lost 3 bases and J lost 3; bases outside the gene matches: 7. Germline-derived CDR1 and CDR2 are ENHRY and SYGVKD. The CDR3 covers 17 residues. CDR3 DNA sequence: TGTGCCATCAGTGACTGGACTAGCGGGTACCGCTACAATGAGCAGTTCTTC. It yields the protein CAISDWTSGYRYNEQFF.

The table lists this clonotype with many counts. The chain links TRBV27 to TRBJ1-2, with 7 bases identical to TRBD1. CDR3 length: 13 residues. V was pared by 8 bases and J by 4 bases, with 7 bases of the junction left unmatched. Germline loops: CDR1 MNHEY, CDR2 SMNVEV (reference sequence). The CDR3 sequence: CASYDRERYGYTF. The CDR3 DNA reads as TGTGCCAGCTACGACAGGGAACGCTATGGCTACACCTTC.

This clonotype showed up many times. J is TRBJ1-1 and V is TRBV29-1, with TRBD1 as a possible D gene (5 bases). Germline values: CDR1 SQVTM, CDR2 ANQGSEA. The CDR3 loop spans 13 amino acids. Trimming cost V 4 bases and J 9 bases, with 18 bases left between them. The CDR3 DNA is TGCAGCGTTGCCGTCGGGGCGGTTTTACAAGCTTTCTTT. Its protein is CSVAVGAVLQAFF.

This clonotype was found a few times. This chain links TRBV20-1 with TRBJ2-1; 13 bases match TRBD2. CDR1 is DFQATT, CDR2 SNEGSKA, per germline (reference sequence). This CDR3 has 19 amino acids. V lost 5 bases to trimming and J lost 0 bases; unmatched junction nucleotides: 13. Written as DNA, the CDR3 is TGCAGTGCTTCGCCCGGACTAGCGGGAGCCGTACTCTCCTACAATGAGCAGTTCTTC. It is translated as CSASPGLAGAVLSYNEQFF.